Below are 13 T cell receptor beta chains sequenced from a single sample in a study of CD8 T cells in ankylosing spondylitis (TCRdb year 2017). The receptor library was made with 5' RACE. TCRdb lists the instrument as Illumina HiSeq 2500. TCRdb reprocessing: public reads trimmed at Q25 with fastp, clones called with MiXCR, in-frame beta chains kept. Merged by CDR3 protein, the rows form single entries marked with the most common genes and DNA. The sample table shows about 130,000 distinct CDR3 sequences, and roughly an eighth are seen once. The ten largest clones capture approximately 3% of the sample. Specimen: blood, either unsorted or a sorted T cell fraction (not recorded which). The receptor set was obtained from a female donor with ankylosing spondylitis or in good health (not recorded which).

This clonotype was seen repeatedly, ten times or more. The rearrangement uses TRBV12-3 or TRBV12-4 and TRBJ1-1; D is unresolved. The CDR3 covers 14 residues. The ends were cut back, 7 bases at V and 4 bases at J, with 16 bases in the middle. Here the CDR3 reads CASTFGPSGTEAFF. As DNA, the CDR3 is TGTGCCAGCACCTTCGGGCCTTCCGGCACTGAAGCTTTCTTT.

There are many counts of this clonotype. The chain joins TRBV5-1 to TRBJ1-6, with TRBD1 matching 7 bases. The CDR3 sequence is 14 residues long. The V segment lost 2 bases and the J segment 6 bases; nucleotides outside the gene matches: 2. CDR1 SGHRS and CDR2 YFSETQ come from the germline V gene. This CDR3 reads CASSLQGSNSPLHF. In DNA, the CDR3 is TGCGCCAGCAGCTTACAGGGGAGTAATTCACCCCTCCACTTT.

This clonotype was counted at least ten times. V gene TRBV6-5 combines with J gene TRBJ2-7; TRBD1 aligns across 9 bases. Looked up from germline, CDR1 is MNHEY and CDR2 is SVGAGI. This CDR3 comprises 15 residues. Unmatched junction bases numbered 8, after V lost 6 bases and J lost 2 bases. The CDR3 sequence: CASSQNRDRAYEQYF. DNA for the CDR3: TGTGCCAGCAGCCAAAACCGGGACAGGGCCTACGAGCAGTACTTC.

This clonotype was observed at least ten times. The chain combines TRBV18 with TRBJ1-1; tentative D call: TRBD1 (5 bases). CDR1 is KGHSH and CDR2 is LQKENI in the germline V gene. V shed 3 bases and J shed 0 bases, with 8 bases lying between them. The CDR3 is made up of 14 amino acids. Here the CDR3 reads CASSPAGLNTEAFF. The CDR3 coding sequence is TGTGCCAGCTCACCGGCAGGGCTGAACACTGAAGCTTTCTTT. Complete variable domain (other parts from reference TRBV18 and TRBJ1-1): NAGVMQNPRHLVRRRGQEARLRCSPMKGHSHVYWYRQLPEEGLKFMVYLQKENIIDESGMPKERFSAEFPKEGPSILRIQQVVRGDSAAYFCASSPAGLNTEAFFGQGTRLTVV.

J is TRBJ1-3 and V is TRBV18; 7 nucleotides align to TRBD1. Per germline, CDR1 KGHSH and CDR2 LQKENI. Losses at the gene ends were 1 base for V and 2 bases for J; bases not matched to a gene: 11. The CDR3 has 18 amino acids. The CDR3 is CASSPQEGQPLTGNTIYF. In DNA, the CDR3 is TGTGCCAGCTCACCACAAGAGGGACAGCCACTCACTGGAAACACCATATATTTT.

This sequence joins TRBV12-3 or TRBV12-4 and TRBJ1-5; the D gene is possibly TRBD1 (6 bases). The CDR3 extends over 14 amino acids. The germline V and J ends were trimmed by 7 bases and 4 bases, with 14 bases remaining between them. The DNA for the CDR3 is TGTGCCAGCACCCGGACAGCAGGGAATCAGCCCCAGCATTTT. Encoded protein: CASTRTAGNQPQHF.

This rearrangement joins TRBV29-1 to TRBJ2-6; D is undetermined. Trimming took off 3 bases at V and 2 bases at J, with 8 bases between the two ends. The CDR3 sequence is 14 residues long. Germline CDR1 SQVTM, CDR2 ANQGSEA. The CDR3 DNA follows: TGCAGCGTTGACGGGTCTCCTGGGGCCAACGTCCTGACTTTC. Translation: CSVDGSPGANVLTF.

The chain uses TRBV5-5 and TRBJ2-2; D not certain. CDR1 is SGHKS and CDR2 is YYEKEE in the germline V gene (reference sequence). CDR3 length: 17 amino acids. The germline V and J ends were trimmed by 0 bases and 2 bases, with 14 bases remaining between them. Here the CDR3 reads CASSLEGVPGNTGELFF. The CDR3 DNA reads TGTGCCAGCAGCTTGGAGGGCGTACCCGGAAACACCGGGGAGCTGTTTTTT.

Only a few counts were recorded for this clonotype. The rearrangement links TRBV7-9 to TRBJ2-7; D is undetermined. The ends were cut back, 7 bases at V and 0 bases at J, with 13 bases in the middle. The CDR3 is 14 amino acids. Germline V gene data show CDR1 as SEHNR and CDR2 as FQNEAQ (reference sequence). Here the CDR3 DNA reads TGTGCCAGCACAAGGGTGGGGAACTCCTACGAGCAGTACTTC. Protein: CASTRVGNSYEQYF.

This clonotype was counted only a few times. This chain uses TRBV3-1 with TRBJ2-5; 11 nucleotides match TRBD2. Germline V gene sequence: CDR1 LGHDT, CDR2 YNNKEL (reference sequence). The CDR3 spans 16 residues. Trimming cost V 3 bases and J 5 bases; bases outside gene matches: 8. The CDR3 loop reads CASSHAVAGGYETQYF. The CDR3 nucleotides read TGTGCCAGCAGCCATGCCGTAGCGGGAGGGTATGAGACCCAGTACTTC.

Notes on this clonotype: Here the CDR3 omits its conserved ending phenylalanine or tryptophan, so a read error is the likely source. The chain is built from TRBV7-2 and TRBJ2-7; the match to TRBD2 covers 13 bases. Germline assignment: CDR1 SGHTA and CDR2 FQGNSA. Losses at the gene ends were 5 bases for V and 4 bases for J; bases not matched to a gene: 8. CDR3 length: 16 residues. CDR3 in DNA: TGTGCCAGCAGCCGAGAACTAGCGGGAGGGCCTTACGAGCAGTACCTC. Encoded protein: CASSRELAGGPYEQYL.

In this sample, this clonotype turned up a few times. This chain uses TRBV20-1 with TRBJ2-7; TRBD2 matches at 10 bases. Germline CDR1 is DFQATT and CDR2 is SNEGSKA (reference sequence). J was trimmed by 2 bases and V by 6 bases; bases with no gene match: 7. CDR3 size: 14 residues. CDR3 DNA sequence: TGCAGTGCGTCATCTACTAGCGGGACCTACGAGCAGTACTTC. Translating it yields CSASSTSGTYEQYF.

Concerning this clonotype itself: Just one base apart from a much larger clone, this may be a read error. The rearrangement links TRBV5-1 to TRBJ2-3; 13 nucleotides agree with TRBD2. Germline V gene sequence: CDR1 SGHRS, CDR2 YFSETQ. The trim removed 4 bases at V and 1 base at J, leaving 12 bases unmatched. The CDR3 is 19 residues long. The chain's CDR3 is CASSRRLAGGLSRTDTQYF. The CDR3 DNA sequence: TGCGCCAGCAGCAGACGACTAGCGGGGGGACTGTCTCGCACAGATACGCAGTATTTT.